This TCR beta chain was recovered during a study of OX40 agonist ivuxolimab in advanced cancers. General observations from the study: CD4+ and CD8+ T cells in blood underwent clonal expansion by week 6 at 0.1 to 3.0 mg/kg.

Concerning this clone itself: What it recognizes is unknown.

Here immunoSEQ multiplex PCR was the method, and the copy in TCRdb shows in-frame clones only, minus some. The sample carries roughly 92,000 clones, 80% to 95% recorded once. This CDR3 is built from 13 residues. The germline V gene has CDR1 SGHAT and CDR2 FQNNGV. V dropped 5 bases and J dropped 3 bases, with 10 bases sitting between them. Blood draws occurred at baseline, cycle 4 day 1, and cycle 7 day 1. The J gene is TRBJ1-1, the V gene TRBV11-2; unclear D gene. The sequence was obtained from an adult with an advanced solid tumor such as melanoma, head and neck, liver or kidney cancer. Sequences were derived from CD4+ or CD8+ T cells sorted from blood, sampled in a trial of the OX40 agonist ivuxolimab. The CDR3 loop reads CASSPPPDTEAFF. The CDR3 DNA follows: TGTGCCAGCAGCCCCCCGCCGGACACTGAAGCTTTCTTT.